This TCR beta chain originates from a study of blood T cell repertoires in COVID-19. Study at large: Acute and convalescent COVID-19 specimens originated in the United States, Italy and Spain. Sample material is recorded as cDNA or gDNA derived from T cells, B-cell-depleted T cells, or PBMCs.

In the original processing: Amplified reference gene primers provided the basis for estimating nucleated cell counts. The data were produced by immunoSEQ multiplex PCR, yet TCRdb's version contains in-frame clones alone and is incomplete. The V and J calls and clone size were taken over from that table, and D and trimming were inferred from the DNA. The table includes a few hundred thousand clones, approximately 82% detected once. The receptor was isolated from a woman aged 18-35 years with acute or convalescent COVID-19. The material sequenced was peripheral blood.

The CDR3 coding sequence is TGTGCCTGGAGAATCGGGACAGGAGTATATAGCAATCAGCCCCAGCATTTT. Its translation is CAWRIGTGVYSNQPQHF. V usage is TRBV30 and J usage is TRBJ1-5; TRBD1 matches at 8 bases. Trimming removed 3 bases from V and 0 bases from J; junction bases left unmatched: 10. The CDR3 runs 17 residues. CDR1 GTSNPN and CDR2 SVGIG come from the germline V gene (reference sequence).